Each of the 10 T cell receptor beta chains below was sequenced from the same sample in a study of cytomegalovirus exposure and HLA in healthy donors. This table comes from immunoSEQ multiplex PCR, and its TCRdb copy is limited to in-frame clones, with some not included. The data show around 300,000 clones, roughly 87% seen once. Material: PBMCs. These receptors were taken from a woman in her twenties or thirties in good health and CMV-seropositive.

This chain connects TRBV28 to TRBJ2-7, with a possible D match to TRBD1 (5 bases). CDR1 is MDHEN, CDR2 SYDVKM, per germline. Trimming stripped 6 bases from V and 1 base from J, with 10 bases between. The length of the CDR3 is 13 residues. DNA for the CDR3: TGTGCCAGCAGATCTAGACAGTCCTACGAGCAGTACTTC. Amino acids: CASRSRQSYEQYF.

The chain couples TRBV28 to TRBJ1-4; D remains unclear. The V end lost 4 bases, the J end lost 7 bases, and 22 bases lay between the germline ends. This CDR3 has 17 residues. Germline V gives CDR1 MDHEN, CDR2 SYDVKM. The CDR3 nucleotides read TGTGCCAGCAGTTCCCTATCGGGTGGGGAGGGAAGTGAAAAACTGTTTTTT. This translates into CASSSLSGGEGSEKLFF.

This chain uses TRBV5-6 with TRBJ1-4; D gene unclear. Germline assignment: CDR1 SGHDT and CDR2 YYEEEE. V lost 0 bases and J 3 bases, leaving 3 bases between the germline ends. The length of the CDR3 is 13 residues. CDR3 sequence (DNA): TGTGCCAGCAGCTTGGTCCCTAATGAAAAACTGTTTTTT. It is translated as CASSLVPNEKLFF.

The chain recombines TRBV25-1 with TRBJ2-7; D call uncertain. The CDR3 totals 14 residues. CDR1 is MGHDK, CDR2 SYGVNS, per germline. Trimming stripped 2 bases from V and 4 bases from J, with 12 bases between. CDR3 nucleotides: TGTGCCAGCAGTGAAGAAGGGTGGGGATACGAGCAGTACTTC. Protein product: CASSEEGWGYEQYF.

In this sample, this clone turned up a few times. The chain uses TRBV6-5 and TRBJ1-2; TRBD1 is a possible D gene (6 bases). V was clipped by 6 bases and J by 1 base, with 9 bases between them. This CDR3 has 13 residues. Germline CDR1 reads MNHEY; CDR2 reads SVGAGI. CDR3 DNA: TGTGCCAGCAGACCGGACAGTAACTATGGCTACACCTTC. It is translated as CASRPDSNYGYTF.

The chain couples TRBV5-1 to TRBJ2-2, with 9 bases aligning to TRBD2. V shed 0 bases and J 6 bases; nucleotides not matched to a gene: 6. Germline loops: CDR1 SGHRS, CDR2 YFSETQ. The CDR3 extends over 16 amino acids. The CDR3 nucleotides read TGCGCCAGCAGCTTGGATCCTAGCGGGATCTCCGGGGAGCTGTTTTTT. Protein: CASSLDPSGISGELFF.

The V call is TRBV25-1, the J call TRBJ1-6; the D gene is possibly TRBD1 (6 bases). There are 17 residues in the CDR3. V lost 4 bases and J lost 7, with 20 bases in between. Germline loops: CDR1 MGHDK, CDR2 SYGVNS. This CDR3 reads CASSGATGNLRNSPLHF. The CDR3 DNA follows: TGTGCCAGCAGTGGAGCTACAGGGAACTTGAGGAATTCACCCCTCCACTTT.

The CDR3 protein is CASSAGQGSNQPQHF. CDR3 coding DNA: TGTGCCAGCTCAGCAGGACAGGGAAGCAATCAGCCCCAGCATTTT. J is TRBJ1-5 and V is TRBV18, with 8 positions matching TRBD1. The germline CDR1 and CDR2 sequences are KGHSH and LQKENI. V lost 5 bases to trimming and J lost 1 base; unmatched junction nucleotides: 4. The CDR3 length is 15 residues.

The V and J genes are TRBV10-1 and TRBJ2-7, with no clear D. The V end was cut by 3 bases, the J end by 6 bases, with 6 bases between. CDR3 length: 11 amino acids. Germline CDR1 reads WNHNN; CDR2 reads SYGVQD (reference sequence). In nucleotides, the CDR3 is TGCGCCAGCAGTGAACTTGGCGAGCAGTACTTC. It is translated as CASSELGEQYF.

The rearrangement links TRBV5-6 to TRBJ2-7, with D possibly being TRBD1 (6 bases). V shed 6 bases and J shed 3 bases, with 16 bases lying between them. This CDR3 contains 14 residues. CDR1 is SGHDT and CDR2 is YYEEEE in the germline V gene. CDR3 protein: CASTRTVDHYEQYF. CDR3 nucleotide sequence: TGTGCCAGCACCAGGACAGTCGACCACTACGAGCAGTACTTC.